This T cell receptor (beta chain) was captured by sequencing in a study of spatial heterogeneity in lung cancer. Study context: A consistent excess of beta-chain over alpha-chain sequences was detected. Across the raw uncorrected reads, a unique TCR and UMI combination was observed, on average, more than ten times.

This CDR3 has 13 residues. The trim removed 5 bases at V and 6 bases at J, leaving 3 bases unmatched. In germline, CDR1 is MNHEY, CDR2 SMNVEV (reference sequence). Individual TCR cDNA molecules each bore their own unique molecular identifier. TCRdb re-called the 5' RACE reads with MiXCR, one entry per CDR3 protein. Of about 48,000 distinct CDR3 sequences listed, over 4.5% are singletons. This clonotype was recorded at least ten times. Time point: sample taken at primary tumor resection. Samples were obtained from approximately 76 donors, all untreated early-stage non-small cell lung cancer patients. The TCR was taken from a male donor with early-stage non-small cell lung cancer. The chain links TRBV27 to TRBJ2-2, with 7 bases lining up with TRBD1. Material: PBMCs, obtained at surgery. CDR3 amino acids: CASSEGGSGELFF. The DNA of the CDR3 is TGTGCCAGCAGTGAAGGGGGCTCCGGGGAGCTGTTTTTT.